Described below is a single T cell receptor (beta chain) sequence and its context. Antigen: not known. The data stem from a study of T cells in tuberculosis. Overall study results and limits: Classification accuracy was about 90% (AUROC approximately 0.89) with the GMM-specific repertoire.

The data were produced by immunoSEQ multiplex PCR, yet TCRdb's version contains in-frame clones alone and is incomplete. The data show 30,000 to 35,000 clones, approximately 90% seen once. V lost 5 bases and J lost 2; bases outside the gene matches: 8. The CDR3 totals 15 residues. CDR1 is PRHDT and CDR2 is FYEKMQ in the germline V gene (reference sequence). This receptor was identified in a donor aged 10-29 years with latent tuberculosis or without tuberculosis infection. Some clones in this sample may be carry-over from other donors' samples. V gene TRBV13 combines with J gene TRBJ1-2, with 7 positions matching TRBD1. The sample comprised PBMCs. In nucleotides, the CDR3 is TGTGCCAGCAGCCCGCGACAGGGAAGCAACTATGGCTACACCTTC. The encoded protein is CASSPRQGSNYGYTF.